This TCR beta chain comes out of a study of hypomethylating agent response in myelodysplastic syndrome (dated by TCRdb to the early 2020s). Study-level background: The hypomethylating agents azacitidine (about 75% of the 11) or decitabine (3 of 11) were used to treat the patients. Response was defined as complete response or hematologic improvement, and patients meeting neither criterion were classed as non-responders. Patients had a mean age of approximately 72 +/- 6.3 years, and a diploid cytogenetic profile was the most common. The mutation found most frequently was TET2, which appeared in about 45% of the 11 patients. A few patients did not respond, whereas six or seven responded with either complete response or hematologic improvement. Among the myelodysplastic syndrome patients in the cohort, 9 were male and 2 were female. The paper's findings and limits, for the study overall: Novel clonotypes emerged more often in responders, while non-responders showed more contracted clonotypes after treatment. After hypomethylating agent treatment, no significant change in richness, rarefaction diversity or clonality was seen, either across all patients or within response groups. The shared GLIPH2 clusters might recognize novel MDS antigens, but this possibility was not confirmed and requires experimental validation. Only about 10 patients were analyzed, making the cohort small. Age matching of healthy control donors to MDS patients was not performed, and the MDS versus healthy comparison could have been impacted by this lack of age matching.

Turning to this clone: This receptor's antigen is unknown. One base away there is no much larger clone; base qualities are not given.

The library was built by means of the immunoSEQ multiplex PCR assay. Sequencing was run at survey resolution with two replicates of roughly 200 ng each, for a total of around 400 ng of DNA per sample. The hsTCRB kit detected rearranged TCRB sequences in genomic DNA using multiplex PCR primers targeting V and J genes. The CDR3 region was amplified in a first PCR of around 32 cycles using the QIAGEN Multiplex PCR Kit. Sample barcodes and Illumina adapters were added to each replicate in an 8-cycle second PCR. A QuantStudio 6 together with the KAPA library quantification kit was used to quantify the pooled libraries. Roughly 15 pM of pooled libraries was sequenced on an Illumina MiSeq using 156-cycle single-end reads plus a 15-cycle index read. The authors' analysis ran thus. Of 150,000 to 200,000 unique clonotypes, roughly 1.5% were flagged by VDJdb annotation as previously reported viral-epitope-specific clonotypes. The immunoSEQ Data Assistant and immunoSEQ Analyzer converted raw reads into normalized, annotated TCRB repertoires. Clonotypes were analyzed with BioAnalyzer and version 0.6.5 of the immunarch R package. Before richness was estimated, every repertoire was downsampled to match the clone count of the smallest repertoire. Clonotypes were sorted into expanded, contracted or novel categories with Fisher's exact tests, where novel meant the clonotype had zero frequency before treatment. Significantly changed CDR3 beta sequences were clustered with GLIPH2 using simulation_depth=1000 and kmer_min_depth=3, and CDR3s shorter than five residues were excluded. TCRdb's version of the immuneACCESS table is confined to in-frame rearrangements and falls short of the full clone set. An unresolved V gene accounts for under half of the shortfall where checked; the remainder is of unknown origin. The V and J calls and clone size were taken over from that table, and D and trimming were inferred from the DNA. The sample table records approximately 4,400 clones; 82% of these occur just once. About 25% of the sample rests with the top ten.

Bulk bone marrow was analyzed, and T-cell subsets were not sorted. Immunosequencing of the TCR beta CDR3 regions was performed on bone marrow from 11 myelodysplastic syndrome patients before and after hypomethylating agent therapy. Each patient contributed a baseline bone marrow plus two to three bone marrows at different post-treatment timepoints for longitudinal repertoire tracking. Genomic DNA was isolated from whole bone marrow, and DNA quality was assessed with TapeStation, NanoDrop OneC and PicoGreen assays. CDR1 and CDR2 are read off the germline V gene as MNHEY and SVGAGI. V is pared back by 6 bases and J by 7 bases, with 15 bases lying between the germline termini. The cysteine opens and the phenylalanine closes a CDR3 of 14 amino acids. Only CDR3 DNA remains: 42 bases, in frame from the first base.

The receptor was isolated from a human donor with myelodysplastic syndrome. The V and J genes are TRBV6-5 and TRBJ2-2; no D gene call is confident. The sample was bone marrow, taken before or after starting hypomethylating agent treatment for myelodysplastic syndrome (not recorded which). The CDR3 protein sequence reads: CASSHGPRDGELFF. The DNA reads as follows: TGTGCCAGCAGCCACGGGCCTAGGGACGGGGAGCTGTTTTTT.